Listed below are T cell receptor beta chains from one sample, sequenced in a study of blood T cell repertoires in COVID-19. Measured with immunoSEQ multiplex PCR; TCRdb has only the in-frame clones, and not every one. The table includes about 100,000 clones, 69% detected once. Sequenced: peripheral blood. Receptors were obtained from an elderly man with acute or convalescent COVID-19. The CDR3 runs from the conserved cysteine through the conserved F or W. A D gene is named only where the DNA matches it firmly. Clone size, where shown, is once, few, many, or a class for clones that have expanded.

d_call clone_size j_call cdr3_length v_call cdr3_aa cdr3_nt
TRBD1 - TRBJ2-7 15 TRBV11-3 CASSKGATGASEQYF TGTGCCAGCAGCAAAGGCGCGACAGGGGCTAGCGAGCAGTACTTC
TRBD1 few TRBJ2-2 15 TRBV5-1 CASSSDRGLGGELFF TGCGCCAGCAGCTCGGACAGGGGGCTTGGCGGGGAGCTGTTTTTT
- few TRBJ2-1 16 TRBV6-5 CASSYTLQGGDNEQFF TGTGCCAGCAGTTACACCTTACAGGGTGGGGACAATGAGCAGTTCTTC
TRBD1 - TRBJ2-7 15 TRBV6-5 CASSYSGQGTYEQYF TGTGCCAGCAGTTACTCGGGACAGGGTACCTACGAGCAGTACTTC
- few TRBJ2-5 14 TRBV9 CASSQRPQEGTQYF TGTGCCAGCAGTCAGAGACCACAAGAGGGGACCCAGTACTTC
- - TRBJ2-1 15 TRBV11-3 CASSLGGTADNEQFF TGTGCCAGCAGCCTCGGCGGGACAGCCGACAATGAGCAGTTCTTC
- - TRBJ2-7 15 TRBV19 CASRGGGSLYGEQYF TGTGCCAGTAGGGGCGGTGGGAGTCTCTACGGCGAGCAGTACTTC
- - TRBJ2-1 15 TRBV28 CASRIQGTSYNEQFF TGTGCCAGCAGAATACAGGGGACTAGCTACAATGAGCAGTTCTTC
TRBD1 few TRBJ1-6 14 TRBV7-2 CASSPGQNNSPLHF TGTGCCAGCAGCCCGGGACAGAATAATTCACCCCTCCACTTT
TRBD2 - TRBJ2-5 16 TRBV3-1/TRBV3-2 CASSLRTSGAQETQYF TGTGCCAGCAGCCTCCGGACTAGCGGCGCCCAAGAGACCCAGTACTTC
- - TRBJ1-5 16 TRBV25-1 CASSERQKYSNQPQHF TGTGCCAGCAGTGAAAGACAGAAGTATAGCAATCAGCCCCAGCATTTT
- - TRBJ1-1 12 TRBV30 CAWRSLRTEAFF TGTGCCTGGAGATCATTGAGAACTGAAGCTTTCTTT
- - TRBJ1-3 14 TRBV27 CASRGQSSGNTIYF TGTGCCAGCAGGGGGCAGAGCTCTGGAAACACCATATATTTT
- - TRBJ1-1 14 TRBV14 CASSQVGRGAEAFF TGTGCCAGCAGCCAAGTAGGGAGGGGCGCTGAAGCTTTCTTT
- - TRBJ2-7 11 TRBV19 CASSTSNEQYF TGTGCCAGTAGTACCTCTAACGAGCAGTACTTC
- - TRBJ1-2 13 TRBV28 CASTQRRGRGYTF TGTGCCAGCACCCAACGTAGGGGCCGTGGCTACACCTTC
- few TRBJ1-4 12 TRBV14 CASSPRNEKLFF TGTGCCAGCAGCCCGAGAAATGAAAAACTGTTTTTT
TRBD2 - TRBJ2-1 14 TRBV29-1 CSVERLAGVGEQFF TGCAGCGTTGAACGCCTAGCGGGAGTCGGTGAGCAGTTCTTC
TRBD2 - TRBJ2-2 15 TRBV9 CASSVGGRATGELFF TGTGCCAGCAGCGTCGGCGGGAGGGCCACCGGGGAGCTGTTTTTT
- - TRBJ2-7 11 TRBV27 CASSSVYEQYF TGTGCCAGCAGTTCCGTATACGAGCAGTACTTC
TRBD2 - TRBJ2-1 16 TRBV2 CASSEAGTSGYNEQFF TGTGCCAGCAGTGAAGCGGGGACTAGCGGATACAATGAGCAGTTCTTC
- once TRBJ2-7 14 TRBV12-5 CASGLVPSVDEQYF TGTGCTAGTGGTTTGGTACCAAGCGTCGACGAGCAGTACTTC
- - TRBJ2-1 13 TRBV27 CASSLGLYNEQFF TGTGCCAGCAGTCTTGGACTCTACAATGAGCAGTTCTTC
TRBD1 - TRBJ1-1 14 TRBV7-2 CASSPPGQGTEAFF TGTGCCAGCAGCCCCCCGGGACAGGGAACTGAAGCTTTCTTT
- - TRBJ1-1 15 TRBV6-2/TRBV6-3 CASSYPLDRNTEAFF TGTGCCAGCAGTTACCCCCTTGACAGGAACACTGAAGCTTTCTTT
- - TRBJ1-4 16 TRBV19 CASSPSSLLQYEKLFF TGTGCCAGTAGTCCCTCATCTCTGTTACAGTATGAAAAACTGTTTTTT
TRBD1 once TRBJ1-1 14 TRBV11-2 CASSYNRDSTEAFF TGTGCCAGCAGCTATAACCGGGACAGCACTGAAGCTTTCTTT
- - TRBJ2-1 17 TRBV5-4 CASSSRRGQTLYNEQFF TGTGCCAGCAGCTCGCGCCGTGGACAGACCCTTTACAATGAGCAGTTCTTC
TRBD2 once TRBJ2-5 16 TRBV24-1 CATSDSGLAGGETQYF TGTGCCACCAGTGATTCGGGACTAGCGGGAGGGGAGACCCAGTACTTC
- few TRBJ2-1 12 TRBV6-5 CATGDSYNEQFF TGTGCGACGGGAGACTCCTACAATGAGCAGTTCTTC
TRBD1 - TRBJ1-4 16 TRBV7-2 CASSPGTGATNEKLFF TGTGCCAGCAGCCCCGGGACAGGCGCAACTAATGAAAAACTGTTTTTT
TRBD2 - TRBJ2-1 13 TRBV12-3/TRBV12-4 CASKSSSGNEQFF TGTGCCAGCAAGAGCTCTAGCGGGAACGAGCAGTTCTTC
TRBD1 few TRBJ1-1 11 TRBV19 CASRDREKAFF TGTGCCAGCCGGGACAGGGAGAAAGCTTTCTTT
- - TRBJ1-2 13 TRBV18 CASSPDSNYGYTF TGTGCCAGCTCACCGGACAGTAACTATGGCTACACCTTC
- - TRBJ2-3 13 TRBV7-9 CATRLGDFGTQYF TGTGCCACCCGCCTGGGGGACTTCGGTACGCAGTATTTT
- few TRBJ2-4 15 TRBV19 CASMEGKGAKNIQYF TGTGCCAGTATGGAGGGGAAAGGGGCCAAAAACATTCAGTACTTC
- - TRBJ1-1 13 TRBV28 CASSWAGVPEAFF TGTGCCAGCAGTTGGGCCGGGGTGCCTGAAGCTTTCTTT
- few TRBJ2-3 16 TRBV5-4 CASSLLVEASTDTQYF TGTGCCAGCAGCTTGTTAGTCGAGGCTAGCACAGATACGCAGTATTTT
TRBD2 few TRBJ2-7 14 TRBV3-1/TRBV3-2 CASSQRGRVYEQYF TGTGCCAGCAGCCAACGAGGGAGGGTCTACGAGCAGTACTTC
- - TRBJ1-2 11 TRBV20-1 CSARAGLGYTF TGCAGTGCTAGGGCAGGGTTAGGCTACACCTTC
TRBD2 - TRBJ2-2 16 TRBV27 CASSGVLAGGTGELFF TGTGCCAGCAGTGGGGTATTAGCGGGAGGCACCGGGGAGCTGTTTTTT
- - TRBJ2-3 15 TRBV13 CASRRDLLREDTQYF TGTGCCAGCAGACGTGACCTTCTTCGGGAAGATACGCAGTATTTT
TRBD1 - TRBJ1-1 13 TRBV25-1 CASRDTGGTEAFF TGTGCCAGCAGGGATACAGGGGGCACTGAAGCTTTCTTT
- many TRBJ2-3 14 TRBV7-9 CASSLGHLTDTQYF TGTGCCAGCAGCTTAGGACACCTCACAGATACGCAGTATTTT
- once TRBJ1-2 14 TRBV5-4 CASSRIERGYGYTF TGTGCCAGCAGCCGAATCGAACGGGGCTATGGCTACACCTTC
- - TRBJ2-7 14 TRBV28 CASATTGIPYEQYF TGTGCCAGCGCAACCACAGGGATCCCCTACGAGCAGTACTTC
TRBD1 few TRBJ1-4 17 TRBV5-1 CASSLPGTGGKDEKLFF TGCGCCAGCAGCTTACCCGGGACAGGGGGCAAGGATGAAAAACTGTTTTTT
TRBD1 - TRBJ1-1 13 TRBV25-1 CASSGQGVTEAFF TGTGCCAGCAGTGGGCAGGGGGTAACTGAAGCTTTCTTT
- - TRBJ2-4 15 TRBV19 CASSMNRLGRNIQYF TGTGCCAGTAGTATGAACCGGCTGGGCAGAAACATTCAGTACTTC
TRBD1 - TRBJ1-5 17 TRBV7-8 CASSFRGRRGSNQPQHF TGTGCCAGCAGCTTTAGGGGGCGAAGGGGAAGCAATCAGCCCCAGCATTTT